The 30 T cell receptor beta chains given below trace back to one sample, sequenced in a study of T cells after yellow fever vaccination (dated by TCRdb to the late 2010s). This specimen's treatment or condition label, per the study, means: live attenuated yellow fever vaccine strain. The method behind the library was 5' RACE. The sequencing machine was an Illumina NovaSeq 6000. TCRdb trimmed public reads at Q25 via fastp, called clones via MiXCR and kept in-frame beta chains. Entries are consolidated by CDR3 protein sequence, retaining the most common genes and DNA. Counted in this sample were approximately 120,000 distinct CDR3 sequences; roughly 9% of them appeared once. The ten largest clones add up to about two fifths of the sample. The starting material was CD8+ T cells sorted from PBMCs, obtained on the day of the yellow fever booster vaccination. These TCRs come from a man aged 18 to 35 who received the YFV17D yellow fever vaccine.

This clonotype was detected only a few times. The J gene is TRBJ2-7, the V gene TRBV7-2; 8 nucleotides match TRBD2. The CDR3 sequence is 17 residues long. The V gene's germline CDR1 is SGHTA and CDR2 FQGNSA. The V gene end was trimmed by 5 bases and the J gene end by 1 base; junction bases not matched to a gene: 13. The DNA of the CDR3 is TGTGCCAGCAGCCTTCCCGGGACTAGGGGTCCGTCCTACGAGCAGTACTTC. It encodes CASSLPGTRGPSYEQYF.

The V call is TRBV27, the J call TRBJ1-5; 9 positions match TRBD1. V lost 4 bases to trimming and J lost 4 bases; unmatched junction nucleotides: 8. The CDR3 length is 16 residues. Germline-derived CDR1 and CDR2 are MNHEY and SMNVEV (reference sequence). The CDR3 protein is CASSSHGQGSNQPQHF. DNA of the CDR3: TGTGCCAGCAGTTCCCATGGACAGGGGAGTAATCAGCCCCAGCATTTT.

This clonotype was seen a handful of times. This chain connects TRBV6-1 to TRBJ2-4, with D perhaps matching TRBD1 or TRBD2 (5 bases each). Germline-derived CDR1 and CDR2 are MNHNS and SASEGT. Between the trimmed V and J ends, which lost 4 bases and 1 base, there was a span of 11 bases. CDR3 length equals 15 residues. CDR3 nucleotides: TGTGCCAGCAGTGGTTGGGGGACGGCCAAAAACATTCAGTACTTC. This sequence encodes CASSGWGTAKNIQYF.

The V and J genes are TRBV19 and TRBJ2-7; D perhaps matches TRBD1 (5 bases). This CDR3 has 14 residues. The germline V gene encodes CDR1 LNHDA and CDR2 SQIVND (reference sequence). Deletions cut 1 base from V and 1 base from J, with 8 bases between. In nucleotides, the CDR3 is TGTGCCAGTAGTATAGTCGACAGTTCCTACGAGCAGTACTTC. Protein: CASSIVDSSYEQYF.

The chain employs TRBV9 and TRBJ2-6; D gene uncertain. Trimming removed 2 bases from V and 0 bases from J, with 3 bases in between. The CDR3 is 14 residues long. The germline V gene encodes CDR1 SGDLS and CDR2 YYNGEE. DNA of the CDR3: TGTGCCAGCAGCGTCCTCTCTGGGGCCAACGTCCTGACTTTC. It yields the protein CASSVLSGANVLTF. The full variable domain, with the rest looked up from reference TRBV9 and TRBJ2-6, is DSGVTQTPKHLITATGQRVTLRCSPRSGDLSVYWYQQSLDQGLQFLIQYYNGEERAKGNILERFSAQQFPDLHSELNLSSLELGDSALYFCASSVLSGANVLTFGAGSRLTVL.

This clonotype was picked up a small number of times. This chain joins TRBV7-6 and TRBJ1-1, with 7 bases lining up with TRBD1. Per the germline V gene, CDR1 is SGHVS and CDR2 is FNYEAQ. The CDR3 runs 13 residues. V gave up 5 bases and J gave up 9 bases; unmatched junction bases: 9. In nucleotides, the CDR3 is TGTGCCAGCAGCCCTGGGACAGACATAAAAGCTTTCTTT. It codes for CASSPGTDIKAFF.

This clonotype was seen more than once but under ten times. V usage is TRBV11-2 and J usage is TRBJ2-1; no firm D call. V was cut by 5 bases and J by 1 base, with 15 bases left in between. The CDR3 is 16 residues long. CDR1 is SGHAT and CDR2 is FQNNGV in the germline V gene. In DNA, the CDR3 is TGTGCCAGCAGCCCTGCTGAGTTCCGATCCTACAATGAGCAGTTCTTC. Translated: CASSPAEFRSYNEQFF.

The chain recombines TRBV28 with TRBJ2-1, with 7 bases that match TRBD2. Trimming took 5 bases from V and 4 from J; bases not matched to a gene: 5. The CDR3 totals 14 residues. The germline V gene has CDR1 MDHEN and CDR2 SYDVKM. CDR3 loop: CASSVTSFYNEQFF. CDR3 sequence (DNA): TGTGCCAGCAGTGTGACTAGCTTTTACAATGAGCAGTTCTTC.

This clonotype was counted a few times. This chain links TRBV18 with TRBJ2-1; D is unclear. The CDR3 contains 14 residues. CDR1 is KGHSH and CDR2 is LQKENI in the germline V gene. Trimming took 4 bases from V and 0 from J, leaving 7 bases between them. CDR3 sequence (DNA): TGTGCCAGCTCACAGGTAAGCTCCTACAATGAGCAGTTCTTC. Its translation is CASSQVSSYNEQFF. Full variable domain (outside the CDR3, taken from reference TRBV18 and TRBJ2-1): NAGVMQNPRHLVRRRGQEARLRCSPMKGHSHVYWYRQLPEEGLKFMVYLQKENIIDESGMPKERFSAEFPKEGPSILRIQQVVRGDSAAYFCASSQVSSYNEQFFGPGTRLTVL.

This clonotype was detected only a few times. The chain joins TRBV9 to TRBJ2-7, with a possible D match to TRBD2 (6 bases). CDR1 and CDR2 (germline): SGDLS, YYNGEE. The CDR3 consists of 15 residues. V lost 0 bases and J 1 base, leaving 11 bases between the germline ends. The CDR3 bases are TGTGCCAGCAGCGTAGAGGAGGGGTGGTCCTACGAGCAGTACTTC. Protein product: CASSVEEGWSYEQYF.

The table lists this clonotype with a few counts. This rearrangement joins TRBV29-1 to TRBJ1-2; D perhaps matches TRBD1 (5 bases). The CDR3 is made up of 13 amino acids. Germline CDR1 is SQVTM and CDR2 is ANQGSEA. V lost 7 bases, J lost 4 bases, and 16 bases lay in between. CDR3 in DNA: TGCAGCGCCTATATCGGGGGAGGCTATGGCTACACCTTC. Translated: CSAYIGGGYGYTF.

The J gene is TRBJ1-5, the V gene TRBV12-3 or TRBV12-4; D remains ambiguous. The CDR3 is 15 residues long. Trimming stripped 2 bases from V and 4 bases from J, with 12 bases between. The CDR3 loop reads CASSLLLSGNQPQHF. As DNA, the CDR3 is TGTGCCAGCAGTTTATTACTATCGGGGAATCAGCCCCAGCATTTT.

The chain links TRBV5-1 to TRBJ2-5, with 8 nucleotides matching TRBD2. Losses at the gene ends were 1 base for V and 0 bases for J; bases not matched to a gene: 2. Germline values: CDR1 SGHRS, CDR2 YFSETQ. The CDR3 runs 15 residues. The CDR3 DNA reads as TGCGCCAGCAGCTTGAGCGGGGGAGACCAAGAGACCCAGTACTTC. It is translated as CASSLSGGDQETQYF.

This clonotype was detected many times. This sequence joins TRBV11-2 and TRBJ2-1; D uncertain. CDR1 and CDR2 (germline): SGHAT, FQNNGV. The CDR3 loop spans 15 amino acids. Trimming removed 8 bases from V and 0 bases from J, with 14 bases in between. The CDR3 loop reads CASASDPSSYNEQFF. CDR3 nucleotides: TGTGCCAGCGCCTCTGACCCGTCCTCCTACAATGAGCAGTTCTTC.

CDR3 loop: CASSLLPSPSTGELFF. CDR3 in DNA: TGTGCCAGCAGTTTATTGCCGTCTCCGTCCACCGGGGAGCTGTTTTTT. The J gene is TRBJ2-2, the V gene TRBV27; no reliable D call. The length of the CDR3 is 16 residues. V was shortened by 1 base and J by 4 bases, with 13 bases between the two germline ends. The germline CDR1 and CDR2 sequences are MNHEY and SMNVEV (reference sequence).

This clonotype was seen only a few times. The chain recombines TRBV7-2 with TRBJ2-7; D is perhaps TRBD2 (6 bases). Trimming removed 2 bases from V and 0 bases from J, with 8 bases in between. The CDR3 contains 14 residues. The germline V gene has CDR1 SGHTA and CDR2 FQGNSA. The CDR3 sequence: CASSLSAGSYEQYV. CDR3 DNA: TGTGCCAGCAGCTTATCAGCGGGCTCCTACGAGCAGTACGTC.

The chain joins TRBV4-3 to TRBJ2-7, with D unresolved. V was trimmed by 0 bases and J by 2 bases, leaving 11 bases between them. CDR3 length: 15 amino acids. The germline V gene has CDR1 LGHNA and CDR2 YSLEER. Written as DNA, the CDR3 is TGCGCCAGCAGCCAAGATCGGAGAGGCGCCTACGAGCAGTACTTC. Translated, it gives CASSQDRRGAYEQYF.

This rearrangement joins TRBV3-1 to TRBJ2-7; 11 bases are shared with TRBD1. V lost 3 bases, J lost 3 bases, and 4 bases stayed unmatched. Germline loops: CDR1 LGHDT, CDR2 YNNKEL (reference sequence). The CDR3 has 15 residues. The CDR3 nucleotides read TGTGCCAGCAGCCACCCGGACAGGGGGCTCTACGAGCAGTACTTC. Residues: CASSHPDRGLYEQYF.

This rearrangement joins TRBV6-2 or TRBV6-3 to TRBJ1-1, with D possibly being TRBD1 (6 bases). The V end lost 8 bases, the J end lost 4 bases, and 17 bases lay between the germline ends. This CDR3 spans 14 amino acids. CDR1 and CDR2 from the germline V gene are MNHEY and SVGEGT. CDR3: CASALRRDTTEAFF. Here the CDR3 DNA reads TGTGCCAGCGCCCTTCGCCGGGACACCACTGAAGCTTTCTTT.

V is TRBV7-8 and J is TRBJ1-5; possible D gene TRBD1, 6 bases. Germline V lookup: CDR1 SGHVS, CDR2 FQNEAQ. Trimming took off 5 bases at V and 2 bases at J, with 10 bases between the two ends. The CDR3 loop spans 14 amino acids. The CDR3 region is CASSIWGRNQPQHF. CDR3 DNA: TGTGCCAGCAGCATCTGGGGGCGCAATCAGCCCCAGCATTTT.

This clonotype was recorded a few times. The chain uses TRBV4-3 and TRBJ2-3; D gene unclear. The CDR3 extends over 16 amino acids. V lost 0 bases, J lost 8 bases, and 18 bases lay in between. CDR1 and CDR2 from the germline V gene are LGHNA and YSLEER. The CDR3 reads CASSQDRSLTRATQYF. The CDR3 coding sequence is TGCGCCAGCAGCCAAGATCGATCGTTAACCCGGGCTACGCAGTATTTT.

The genes are TRBV15 and TRBJ2-3, with D uncertain. V shed 4 bases and J shed 6 bases, with 8 bases lying between them. In germline, CDR1 is LNHNV, CDR2 YYDKDF (reference sequence). The CDR3 extends over 12 amino acids. The CDR3 loop is CATSTSVDTQYF. The CDR3 DNA sequence: TGTGCCACCAGCACATCCGTGGATACGCAGTATTTT.

The rearrangement links TRBV7-9 to TRBJ2-7; D not certain. Between the trimmed V and J ends, which lost 3 bases and 2 bases, there was a span of 8 bases. The CDR3 is made up of 13 amino acids. Germline assignment: CDR1 SEHNR and CDR2 FQNEAQ (reference sequence). The CDR3 sequence is CASSFGLAYEQYF. The DNA for the CDR3 is TGTGCCAGCAGCTTTGGCCTAGCCTACGAGCAGTACTTC.

The sample holds many counts of this clonotype. The V gene is TRBV4-3, the J gene TRBJ1-1; TRBD1 might be the D (5 bases). The CDR3 runs 14 residues. CDR1 and CDR2 (germline): LGHNA, YSLEER. The V and J ends lost 4 bases and 0 bases respectively, with 9 bases between them. CDR3 in amino acids: CASSPRGVNTEAFF. The CDR3 nucleotides are TGCGCCAGCAGCCCGAGGGGCGTGAACACTGAAGCTTTCTTT.

This clonotype came up a few times. J is TRBJ1-5 and V is TRBV13; D is unclear. The CDR3 runs to 12 residues. The germline V gene has CDR1 PRHDT and CDR2 FYEKMQ (reference sequence). The V end was cut by 3 bases, the J end by 6 bases, with 6 bases between. The CDR3 DNA reads TGTGCCAGCAGCTTCAGGTTTCAGCCCCAGCATTTT. Amino acids: CASSFRFQPQHF.

This clonotype occurred a few times. The chain recombines TRBV4-3 with TRBJ2-2; D may be TRBD2 (5 bases). This CDR3 region has 13 residues. Germline CDR1 LGHNA, CDR2 YSLEER. Trimming left V 6 bases short and J 5 bases short, with 10 bases between. DNA for the CDR3: TGCGCCAGCAGTCGGCGGGTAACCGGGGAGCTGTTTTTT. Its translation is CASSRRVTGELFF.

This sequence joins TRBV27 and TRBJ2-5, with 10 bases aligning to TRBD1. The V gene's germline CDR1 is MNHEY and CDR2 SMNVEV (reference sequence). The CDR3 runs 16 residues. Trimming took 4 bases from V and 5 from J; bases not matched to a gene: 10. The CDR3 sequence is CASSSLGQGLRETQYF. CDR3 coding DNA: TGTGCCAGCAGTTCCCTGGGACAGGGGCTAAGGGAGACCCAGTACTTC.

In this sample, this clonotype turned up a few times. This chain uses TRBV18 with TRBJ1-1; TRBD1 matches 9 bases. The germline CDR1 and CDR2 sequences are KGHSH and LQKENI. V gave up 4 bases and J gave up 4 bases; unmatched junction bases: 7. The CDR3 runs to 15 residues. CDR3 loop: CASSLGTGSGTEAFF. The CDR3 bases are TGTGCCAGCTCACTAGGGACAGGGTCGGGCACTGAAGCTTTCTTT.

This clonotype occurred many times. The chain combines TRBV4-1 with TRBJ1-1; the match to TRBD1 covers 7 bases. J gave up 0 bases and V 3 bases, and 4 bases lay outside the gene matches. The V gene's germline CDR1 is MGHRA and CDR2 YSYEKL. CDR3 length: 15 amino acids. In nucleotides, the CDR3 is TGCGCCAGCAGCCATAAACAGGGGCTGAACACTGAAGCTTTCTTT. It codes for CASSHKQGLNTEAFF.

This clonotype has only a few counts. The J gene is TRBJ2-2, the V gene TRBV9; 9 positions match TRBD1. The CDR3 is 16 amino acids. CDR1 is SGDLS, CDR2 YYNGEE, per germline. The J segment lost 6 bases and the V segment lost 4 bases, leaving 10 bases of the junction unmatched. The CDR3 DNA is TGTGCCAGCAGCCCGGGACAGGGTGGTAGAGCCGGGGAGCTGTTTTTT. Residues: CASSPGQGGRAGELFF.